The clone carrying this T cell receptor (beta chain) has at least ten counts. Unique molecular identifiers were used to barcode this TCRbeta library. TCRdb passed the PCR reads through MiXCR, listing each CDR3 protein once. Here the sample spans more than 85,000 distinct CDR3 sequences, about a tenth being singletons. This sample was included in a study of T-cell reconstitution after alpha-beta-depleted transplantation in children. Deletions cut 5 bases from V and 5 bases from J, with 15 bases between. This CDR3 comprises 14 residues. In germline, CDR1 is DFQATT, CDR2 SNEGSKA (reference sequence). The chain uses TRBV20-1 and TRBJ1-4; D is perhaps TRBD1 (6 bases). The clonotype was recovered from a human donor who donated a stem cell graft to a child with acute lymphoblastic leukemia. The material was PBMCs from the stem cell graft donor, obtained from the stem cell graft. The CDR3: CSAHQQGQNEKLFF. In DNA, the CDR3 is TGCAGTGCTCACCAGCAAGGACAGAATGAAAAACTGTTTTTT.